These T cell receptor beta chains were read from a single sample in a study of lymphopenia after photon versus proton radiotherapy. TCRdb's copy holds only in-frame clones and misses some; the assay was immunoSEQ multiplex PCR. The sample yields roughly 18,000 clones, roughly four fifths seen once. The starting material was peripheral blood, obtained from a patient treated with photon-based radiotherapy. The receptors were gathered from a woman in her forties or fifties with pancreatic cancer. Both conserved end residues are part of each CDR3. Fields, in order: D gene, V gene, clone size, CDR3 length, J gene, CDR3 DNA, CDR3 protein. The D gene is left open where the match is weak. The listing skips clone size in some rows; elsewhere it reads once, few, many or a size class.

NA	TRBV18	NA	12	TRBJ2-1	TGTGCCAGCTCAGGGGACTACAATGAGCAGTTCTTC	CASSGDYNEQFF
TRBD2	TRBV7-2	NA	16	TRBJ2-3	TGTGCCAGCAGCACTAGCGGGCTCAGGGGGACAGATACGCAGTATTTT	CASSTSGLRGTDTQYF
TRBD2	TRBV7-2	NA	15	TRBJ2-3	TGTGCCAGCAGCTCGGGGACTAGCGGGAGGGATACGCAGTATTTT	CASSSGTSGRDTQYF
NA	TRBV10-1	few	13	TRBJ1-1	TGCGCCAGCAGTAAGACCCTAAACACTGAAGCTTTCTTT	CASSKTLNTEAFF
NA	TRBV14	NA	13	TRBJ1-2	TGTGCCAGCAGCCAGAAACTGACGGTTGGCTACACCTTC	CASSQKLTVGYTF
NA	TRBV13	once	13	TRBJ2-7	TGTGCCAGCAGCCCGGTAGGCTCCTACGAGCAGTACTTC	CASSPVGSYEQYF
TRBD2	TRBV27	NA	17	TRBJ2-1	TGTGCCAGCAGTTTAGAAGGCGGGAGAAGTCTCTACAATGAGCAGTTCTTC	CASSLEGGRSLYNEQFF
TRBD2	TRBV28	NA	14	TRBJ2-3	TGTGCCAGCAGTACGGCGGGGGGGGCAGATACGCAGTATTTT	CASSTAGGADTQYF
TRBD2	TRBV7-2	NA	15	TRBJ2-2	TGTGCCAGCACCTTTCGCGGGGGGAACACCGGGGAGCTGTTTTTT	CASTFRGGNTGELFF
TRBD1	TRBV6-6	once	14	TRBJ2-7	TGTGCCAGCAGATACGGACAGGGGACGTACGAGCAGTACTTC	CASRYGQGTYEQYF
TRBD1	TRBV7-9	NA	14	TRBJ1-4	TGTGCCAGCAGCAGAACAGGGGCTAATGAAAAACTGTTTTTT	CASSRTGANEKLFF
NA	TRBV5-6	once	15	TRBJ1-1	TGTGCCAGCAGCTCCCGCCTAGGCGTGAACACTGAAGCTTTCTTT	CASSSRLGVNTEAFF
NA	TRBV5-6	NA	15	TRBJ2-5	TGTGCCAGCAGCTTGCCCAGGGAGTGGCCAGAGACCCAGTACTTC	CASSLPREWPETQYF
TRBD1	TRBV4-1	few	17	TRBJ2-1	TGCGCCAGCAGCCAAGATTTGGACAGGGGCTCCTACAATGAGCAGTTCTTC	CASSQDLDRGSYNEQFF
TRBD2	TRBV7-2	NA	16	TRBJ2-7	TGTGCCAGCAGCTCCTTGGGGAGGGGAATAGGCTACGAGCAGTACTTC	CASSSLGRGIGYEQYF
NA	TRBV19	NA	15	TRBJ2-1	TGTGCCAGTACCCCAGCCCCAGGATCAGGGGATGAGCAGTTCTTC	CASTPAPGSGDEQFF
NA	TRBV7-2	few	16	TRBJ2-1	TGTGCCAGCAGCCCATGGCCAAGAGGGTCAAGCAATGAGCAGTTCTTC	CASSPWPRGSSNEQFF
TRBD1	TRBV6-5	NA	13	TRBJ2-7	TGTGCCAGCAGCTCGGGACAGGGCTACGAGCAGTACTTC	CASSSGQGYEQYF
TRBD2	TRBV4-1	NA	16	TRBJ2-1	TGCGCCAGCAGCCAAGAACCGGGACTAGCTTACAATGAGCAGTTCTTC	CASSQEPGLAYNEQFF
TRBD1	TRBV6-1	NA	15	TRBJ2-7	TGTGCCAGCAGTGAAACCCCGGGACAGGTGTACGAGCAGTACTTC	CASSETPGQVYEQYF
NA	TRBV18	few	15	TRBJ2-7	TGTGCCAGCTCACCAAGGACGTCGGGGGCCTACGAGCAGTACTTC	CASSPRTSGAYEQYF
TRBD1	TRBV9	NA	15	TRBJ2-7	TGTGCCAGCAGCGTACAGGACAGGGTGACCTACGAGCAGTACTTC	CASSVQDRVTYEQYF
NA	TRBV28	NA	10	TRBJ2-4	TGTGCCAGCGGCAGAAACATTCAGTACTTC	CASGRNIQYF
NA	TRBV7-2	NA	14	TRBJ2-3	TGTGCCAGCAGCTTGGGCAGTAACACAGATACGCAGTATTTT	CASSLGSNTDTQYF
TRBD2	TRBV2	medium-sized	16	TRBJ2-2	TGTGCCAGCAGAAGGGGGGGGACTAGTCGGACCGGGGAGCTGTTTTTT	CASRRGGTSRTGELFF
NA	TRBV27	NA	13	TRBJ1-1	TGTGCCAGCAGTCCCAGGGGATGCACTGAAGCTTTCTTT	CASSPRGCTEAFF
NA	TRBV9	NA	14	TRBJ2-3	TGTGCCAGCAGTCGACCCCCAGAAGCAGATACGCAGTATTTT	CASSRPPEADTQYF
NA	TRBV7-2	once	15	TRBJ2-7	TGTGCCAGCAGCTACCGACTAGGAAGCTCCTACGAGCAGTACTTC	CASSYRLGSSYEQYF
TRBD1	TRBV4-2	NA	18	TRBJ2-7	TGTGCCAGCAGCCAAGATCCCCCTCACGGGACAGGGACCTACGAGCAGTACTTC	CASSQDPPHGTGTYEQYF
NA	TRBV11-2	NA	14	TRBJ2-5	TGTGCCAGCAGCATAATAGCGACAAAAGAGACCCAGTACTTC	CASSIIATKETQYF
NA	TRBV19	NA	15	TRBJ2-3	TGTGCCAGTAGTACTCCGGGACACCTAACAGATACGCAGTATTTT	CASSTPGHLTDTQYF
NA	TRBV18	NA	12	TRBJ1-1	TGTGCCAGCTCACCCCAGGGCCCTGAAGCTTTCTTT	CASSPQGPEAFF
NA	TRBV7-6	NA	15	TRBJ2-7	TGTGCCAGCAGCTTGATAGACTCCCGGACCTACGAGCAGTACTTC	CASSLIDSRTYEQYF
NA	TRBV7-9	NA	11	TRBJ1-4	TGTGCCAGCAGCTTGAATGAAAAACTGTTTTTT	CASSLNEKLFF
NA	TRBV9	NA	14	TRBJ2-7	TGTGCCAGCAGCCCCGGTGGCGGGACCCACGAGCAGTACTTC	CASSPGGGTHEQYF
TRBD2	TRBV11-2	NA	19	TRBJ2-4	TGTGCCAGCAGCTTAGATACCAGGACTAGCGGGCCCTCCAAAAACATTCAGTACTTC	CASSLDTRTSGPSKNIQYF
NA	TRBV9	NA	14	TRBJ2-7	TGTGCCAGCAGCGCCCGGGACACTCAACGTGCGCAGTACTTC	CASSARDTQRAQYF
NA	TRBV7-9	NA	12	TRBJ2-7	TGTGCCAGCCTGGGGAGCTCCTACGAGCAGTACTTC	CASLGSSYEQYF
NA	TRBV7-2	NA	15	TRBJ1-2	TGTGCCAGCAGCTTAGCGCCCCGACCGGACTATGGCTACACCTTC	CASSLAPRPDYGYTF
NA	TRBV6-4	NA	16	TRBJ2-4	TGTGCCAGCAGTGACGCGACGGAATTAGCCAAAAACATTCAGTACTTC	CASSDATELAKNIQYF
NA	TRBV6-1	NA	16	TRBJ2-7	TGTGCCAGCAGTGATTCCTTCCGAGGAGGCCAACATGAGCAGTACTTC	CASSDSFRGGQHEQYF
TRBD1	TRBV25-1	NA	15	TRBJ1-4	TGTGCCAGCAGTGAACACAGGGGTCTTAGAGAAAAACTGTTTTTT	CASSEHRGLREKLFF
NA	TRBV27	NA	15	TRBJ2-5	TGTGCCAGCAGTTTAGTAAGAGGGGCCCAAGAGACCCAGTACTTC	CASSLVRGAQETQYF
NA	TRBV5-6	NA	13	TRBJ2-7	TGTGCCAGCAGCTTGGGGGGACCCTACGAGCAGTACTTC	CASSLGGPYEQYF
NA	TRBV11-3	NA	13	TRBJ2-5	TGTGCCAGCAGCTCACCTGGCTTAAAGACCCAGTACTTC	CASSSPGLKTQYF
TRBD1	TRBV11-3	NA	15	TRBJ2-1	TGTGCCAGCAGCTTCGGACAGGGAGTAGGAAATGAGCAGTTCTTC	CASSFGQGVGNEQFF